This entry is about one T cell receptor (beta chain). Germline V gene data show CDR1 as GTSNPN and CDR2 as SVGIG (reference sequence). The CDR3 totals 16 residues. The trim removed 5 bases at V and 4 bases at J, leaving 15 bases unmatched. This sample is part of a study of T cell changes during pregnancy in multiple sclerosis. TCRdb keeps only in-frame clones here, not all; method: immunoSEQ multiplex PCR. This table holds under 70,000 clones, roughly nine tenths found once. The specimen comprised peripheral blood, sampled after pregnancy. The sequence came from a female donor in good health, enrolled as a control in a pregnancy study. The V call is TRBV30, the J call TRBJ2-3, with 7 bases lining up with TRBD2. In nucleotides, the CDR3 is TGTGCCTGGGCTAATAAGGCGGGGGTGGCGGCAGATACGCAGTATTTT. Its translation is CAWANKAGVAADTQYF.